This TCR beta chain was captured by sequencing in a study of shared clonotypes between healthy human individuals. Notes on the study in general: Sharing across four donors was seen in 4% to 6.5% of naive CD4 clonotypes. It was the non-shared clonotypes that had lower generation probabilities than clonotypes shared by all four donors.

The assay was immunoSEQ multiplex PCR, and TCRdb's table has in-frame clones only and misses some. In the table there are 600,000 to 750,000 clones, 55% to 75% of which are singletons. This clone was observed a few times. Its antigen is not identified. V dropped 5 bases and J dropped 8; count of bases not matched to a gene: 14. The germline V gene encodes CDR1 SEHNR and CDR2 FQNEAQ (reference sequence). This CDR3 has 17 amino acids. The chain carries TRBV7-9 and TRBJ1-4; 10 bases line up with TRBD1. The clonotype originates from a woman aged 25 to 39 in good health. Sequences were obtained from memory CD4+ T cells sorted from blood. Subset in this sample: CD45RA-negative fraction. The CDR3 sequence is CASSLGTGATLREKLFF. The CDR3, as DNA: TGTGCCAGCAGCCTTGGGACAGGGGCCACCTTAAGGGAAAAACTGTTTTTT.